A selection of T cell receptor beta chains follows, all from one sample in a study of blood T cell repertoires in COVID-19. The repertoire was sequenced with immunoSEQ multiplex PCR; TCRdb's copy has only in-frame clones and lacks some. The table has tens of thousands of clones, around 84% seen once. Specimen: peripheral blood. Source of these receptors: a man aged 50 or older with acute or convalescent COVID-19. The CDR3 runs from the conserved cysteine through the conserved F or W. D genes are given only for firm matches. For some rows the clone size is stated as once, few or many, or as a class when expanded; others skip it.

j_gene: TRBJ1-6; v_gene: TRBV3-1/TRBV3-2; abundance: NA; d_gene: NA; CDR3nt: TGTGCCAGCAGCCAAGAAGGGGACATCTATAATTCACCCCTCCACTTT; CDR3aa: CASSQEGDIYNSPLHF
j_gene: TRBJ2-6; v_gene: TRBV5-4; abundance: NA; d_gene: TRBD1; CDR3nt: TGTGCCAGCAGCATCGCCGGGACAGGGACGTCGGGGGCCAACGTCCTGACTTTC; CDR3aa: CASSIAGTGTSGANVLTF
j_gene: TRBJ1-5; v_gene: TRBV12-3/TRBV12-4; abundance: NA; d_gene: TRBD1; CDR3nt: TGTGCCAGCCGACAGGGGCGCAATCAGCCCCAGCATTTT; CDR3aa: CASRQGRNQPQHF
j_gene: TRBJ2-7; v_gene: TRBV4-1; abundance: once; d_gene: NA; CDR3nt: TGCGCCAGCAGCCCTCGGGACTCCGCCTACGAGCAGTACTTC; CDR3aa: CASSPRDSAYEQYF
j_gene: TRBJ1-1; v_gene: TRBV7-3; abundance: NA; d_gene: NA; CDR3nt: TGTGCCAGCAGCTTAATAGGAGGTTCGACTGAAGCTTTCTTT; CDR3aa: CASSLIGGSTEAFF
j_gene: TRBJ1-2; v_gene: TRBV19; abundance: once; d_gene: NA; CDR3nt: TGTGCCAGTAGTGAAGCGAGCTCTGGGGGCTACACCTTC; CDR3aa: CASSEASSGGYTF
j_gene: TRBJ1-2; v_gene: TRBV27; abundance: NA; d_gene: NA; CDR3nt: TGTGCCAGCAGTTTACTACAGGGATATGGCTACACCTTC; CDR3aa: CASSLLQGYGYTF
j_gene: TRBJ1-2; v_gene: TRBV19; abundance: NA; d_gene: TRBD1; CDR3nt: TGTGCCAGTAGCCGGCCAGGACAGGGATTTATCTATGGCTACACCTTC; CDR3aa: CASSRPGQGFIYGYTF
j_gene: TRBJ1-5; v_gene: TRBV10-3; abundance: NA; d_gene: NA; CDR3nt: TGTGCCATCAGGGGAGGGGATAGCAATCAGCCCCAGCATTTT; CDR3aa: CAIRGGDSNQPQHF
j_gene: TRBJ1-1; v_gene: TRBV2; abundance: NA; d_gene: NA; CDR3nt: TGTGCCAGCAGTGTCGGGGTTACTGAAGCTTTCTTT; CDR3aa: CASSVGVTEAFF
j_gene: TRBJ2-5; v_gene: TRBV4-1; abundance: NA; d_gene: TRBD2; CDR3nt: TGCGCCAGCAGCCAATACAGCGGGAGGGCCGGGGAGACCCAGTACTTC; CDR3aa: CASSQYSGRAGETQYF
j_gene: TRBJ2-5; v_gene: TRBV7-9; abundance: NA; d_gene: TRBD2; CDR3nt: TGTGCCAGCAGCAAACGGACTAGCGGGATCTTTGCAGAGACCCAGTACTTC; CDR3aa: CASSKRTSGIFAETQYF
j_gene: TRBJ1-1; v_gene: TRBV6-6; abundance: NA; d_gene: TRBD1; CDR3nt: TGTGCCAGCAGTTACGGGAACAGGGGGAACACTGAAGCTTTCTTT; CDR3aa: CASSYGNRGNTEAFF
j_gene: TRBJ1-5; v_gene: TRBV19; abundance: NA; d_gene: NA; CDR3nt: TGTGCCAGTAGTAATCTTGACAAACCCCAGCATTTT; CDR3aa: CASSNLDKPQHF
j_gene: TRBJ1-1; v_gene: TRBV6-5; abundance: NA; d_gene: NA; CDR3nt: TGTGCCAGCAGTCCTTCACAGGCCTGGAACACTGAAGCTTTCTTT; CDR3aa: CASSPSQAWNTEAFF
j_gene: TRBJ1-6; v_gene: TRBV30; abundance: NA; d_gene: TRBD1; CDR3nt: TGTGCCTGCAGACAGGGTTTGGGGTTCGGTTCACCCCTCCACTTT; CDR3aa: CACRQGLGFGSPLHF
j_gene: TRBJ2-7; v_gene: TRBV6-2/TRBV6-3; abundance: NA; d_gene: TRBD2; CDR3nt: TGTGCCAGCAGTCCACGCCTGGGACTAGCGGGAGGGAGCTCCTACGAGCAGTACTTC; CDR3aa: CASSPRLGLAGGSSYEQYF
j_gene: TRBJ2-1; v_gene: TRBV11-2; abundance: once; d_gene: TRBD2; CDR3nt: TGTGCCAGCAGCTTAGGTAGCGGGGGAATTATATCATACAATGAGCAGTTCTTC; CDR3aa: CASSLGSGGIISYNEQFF
j_gene: TRBJ1-2; v_gene: TRBV30; abundance: few; d_gene: NA; CDR3nt: TGTGCCTGGAGTCGACTACAGAACTACTATGGCTACACCTTC; CDR3aa: CAWSRLQNYYGYTF
j_gene: TRBJ2-5; v_gene: TRBV10-1; abundance: few; d_gene: NA; CDR3nt: TGCGCCAGCAGTGAGGAGGGACAAGAGACCCAGTACTTC; CDR3aa: CASSEEGQETQYF
j_gene: TRBJ2-5; v_gene: TRBV28; abundance: NA; d_gene: TRBD2; CDR3nt: TGTGCCAGCAGAAACCCCTCGGGGGGCCAAGAGACCCAGTACTTC; CDR3aa: CASRNPSGGQETQYF
j_gene: TRBJ2-2; v_gene: TRBV18; abundance: few; d_gene: TRBD2; CDR3nt: TGTGCCAGCTCACCATTCAGCGGGACGAACACCGGGGAGCTGTTTTTT; CDR3aa: CASSPFSGTNTGELFF
j_gene: TRBJ2-5; v_gene: TRBV30; abundance: NA; d_gene: TRBD2; CDR3nt: TGTGCCTGGACAGGATTGGGCGGGGGATACCAAGAGACCCAGTACTTC; CDR3aa: CAWTGLGGGYQETQYF
j_gene: TRBJ2-3; v_gene: TRBV6-5; abundance: NA; d_gene: TRBD2; CDR3nt: TGTGCCAGCAGTAAACTAGCGGGAGGAGGGGATACGCAGTATTTT; CDR3aa: CASSKLAGGGDTQYF
j_gene: TRBJ1-2; v_gene: TRBV18; abundance: NA; d_gene: NA; CDR3nt: TGTGCCAGCTCGCCTCTTCGATTAGGGGAAGCTAACTATGGCTACACCTTC; CDR3aa: CASSPLRLGEANYGYTF
j_gene: TRBJ1-2; v_gene: TRBV27; abundance: NA; d_gene: TRBD1; CDR3nt: TGTGCCAGCAGTTTATCCCCAGGGACAGGGAACTATGGCTACACCTTC; CDR3aa: CASSLSPGTGNYGYTF
j_gene: TRBJ2-2; v_gene: TRBV7-9; abundance: NA; d_gene: NA; CDR3nt: TGTGCCAGCAGCTTAGTCCCGACGCAGGGCGGGGAGCTGTTTTTT; CDR3aa: CASSLVPTQGGELFF
j_gene: TRBJ2-1; v_gene: TRBV7-9; abundance: NA; d_gene: TRBD2; CDR3nt: TGTGCCAGCACCACCCTGGGAGGGTGGAATGAGCAGTTCTTC; CDR3aa: CASTTLGGWNEQFF
j_gene: TRBJ2-4; v_gene: TRBV2; abundance: few; d_gene: NA; CDR3nt: TGTGCCAGCAGTGAAGCGCGCGGCCAGCCAGCCAAAAACATTCAGTACTTC; CDR3aa: CASSEARGQPAKNIQYF
j_gene: TRBJ2-5; v_gene: TRBV15; abundance: NA; d_gene: NA; CDR3nt: TGTGCCACCAGCAAACAGGGATATGTGGAGACCCAGTACTTC; CDR3aa: CATSKQGYVETQYF
j_gene: TRBJ1-5; v_gene: TRBV6-6; abundance: NA; d_gene: NA; CDR3nt: TGTGCCAGCAGCCCGACCGGGGGGAATCAGCCCCAGCATTTT; CDR3aa: CASSPTGGNQPQHF
j_gene: TRBJ2-7; v_gene: TRBV2; abundance: once; d_gene: NA; CDR3nt: TGTGCCAGCAGTGAAAGGGGCACTTACGAGCAGTACTTC; CDR3aa: CASSERGTYEQYF
j_gene: TRBJ2-2; v_gene: TRBV9; abundance: NA; d_gene: NA; CDR3nt: TGTGCCAGCAGTATCCGGTCCGGGGAGCTGTTTTTT; CDR3aa: CASSIRSGELFF
j_gene: TRBJ1-4; v_gene: TRBV10-3; abundance: NA; d_gene: NA; CDR3nt: TGTGCCATCAGCCCGACAGGCCCTAATGAAAAACTGTTTTTT; CDR3aa: CAISPTGPNEKLFF
j_gene: TRBJ1-1; v_gene: TRBV12-3/TRBV12-4; abundance: NA; d_gene: NA; CDR3nt: TGTGCCAGCAGCCCTAACGTGAACACTGAAGCTTTCTTT; CDR3aa: CASSPNVNTEAFF
j_gene: TRBJ2-3; v_gene: TRBV9; abundance: NA; d_gene: NA; CDR3nt: TGTGCCAGCAGCGTAGAAGGTCACTATAGCACAGATACGCAGTATTTT; CDR3aa: CASSVEGHYSTDTQYF
j_gene: TRBJ1-4; v_gene: TRBV30; abundance: NA; d_gene: TRBD1; CDR3nt: TGTGCCTGGAGTACAGGTTTACAGGGGCTCTACCCTAATGAAAAACTGTTTTTT; CDR3aa: CAWSTGLQGLYPNEKLFF
j_gene: TRBJ2-1; v_gene: TRBV18; abundance: once; d_gene: TRBD1; CDR3nt: TGTGCCAGCTCGGGGGACAGCAATGAGCAGTTCTTC; CDR3aa: CASSGDSNEQFF
j_gene: TRBJ1-1; v_gene: TRBV27; abundance: NA; d_gene: NA; CDR3nt: TGTGCCACCCGACGGGGGTCGAACACTGAAGCTTTCTTT; CDR3aa: CATRRGSNTEAFF
j_gene: TRBJ2-7; v_gene: TRBV4-2; abundance: NA; d_gene: NA; CDR3nt: TGTGCCAGCAGCCAAGGTACAGGAACTTCTTACGAGCAGTACTTC; CDR3aa: CASSQGTGTSYEQYF
j_gene: TRBJ2-5; v_gene: TRBV5-1; abundance: NA; d_gene: TRBD1; CDR3nt: TGCGCCAGCAAAGTTAGGGGGACAGGGTTGAGCGAGACCCAGTACTTC; CDR3aa: CASKVRGTGLSETQYF
j_gene: TRBJ1-1; v_gene: TRBV13; abundance: NA; d_gene: TRBD1; CDR3nt: TGTGCCAGCAGCACCCGGACAGGGAGTGTCGCTGAAGCTTTCTTT; CDR3aa: CASSTRTGSVAEAFF
j_gene: TRBJ1-4; v_gene: TRBV5-6; abundance: NA; d_gene: TRBD1; CDR3nt: TGTGCCAGCAGCTTGGAGGGGGCAGAGGAAAAACTGTTTTTT; CDR3aa: CASSLEGAEEKLFF
j_gene: TRBJ2-2; v_gene: TRBV15; abundance: NA; d_gene: NA; CDR3nt: TGTGCCACCAGCAGAGATAGGGGGAACACCGGGGAGCTGTTTTTT; CDR3aa: CATSRDRGNTGELFF
j_gene: TRBJ1-2; v_gene: TRBV7-9; abundance: few; d_gene: NA; CDR3nt: TGTGCCAGCAGCTCTTCAGGGGCCCTCTATGGCTACACCTTC; CDR3aa: CASSSSGALYGYTF
j_gene: TRBJ1-2; v_gene: TRBV7-9; abundance: NA; d_gene: NA; CDR3nt: TGTGCCAGCAGGACGGGTCGAAACTATGGCTACACCTTC; CDR3aa: CASRTGRNYGYTF
j_gene: TRBJ2-7; v_gene: TRBV27; abundance: NA; d_gene: TRBD2; CDR3nt: TGTGCCAGCAGTCTGAGGACTAGCGGGAGGTCGATTCAGTACGAGCAGTACTTC; CDR3aa: CASSLRTSGRSIQYEQYF